A single sample gave rise to the 29 T cell receptor beta chains below, sequenced in a study of blood T cell repertoires in COVID-19. Profiling relied on immunoSEQ multiplex PCR, and the TCRdb table lists in-frame clones only, not all of them. This sample has some 270,000 clones; roughly 90% occur once, and the top ten carry under 2.5%. Sequencing used peripheral blood. The source of these receptors is a man aged 50 to 60 with acute or convalescent COVID-19.

The rearrangement links TRBV19 to TRBJ2-2, with a possible D match to TRBD2 (5 bases). CDR1 LNHDA and CDR2 SQIVND come from the germline V gene (reference sequence). The V end lost 5 bases, the J end lost 7 bases, and 8 bases lay between the germline ends. This CDR3 contains 12 residues. The CDR3 DNA reads as TGTGCCAGTAGTCCCCGGGGCGGGGAGCTGTTTTTT. Protein: CASSPRGGELFF. Full variable domain (remainder filled in from reference TRBV19 and TRBJ2-2): DGGITQSPKYLFRKEGQNVTLSCEQNLNHDAMYWYRQDPGQGLRLIYYSQIVNDFQKGDIAEGYSVSREKKESFPLTVTSAQKNPTAFYLCASSPRGGELFFGEGSRLTVL.

The chain links TRBV27 to TRBJ2-1, with D unresolved. The germline V gene encodes CDR1 MNHEY and CDR2 SMNVEV (reference sequence). The CDR3 is 13 amino acids. V was shortened by 5 bases and J by 9 bases, with 14 bases between the two germline ends. In DNA form, the CDR3 reads TGTGCCAGCAGTAACCCGCGAGTCTCTGAGCAGTTCTTC. Translation: CASSNPRVSEQFF.

The CDR3: CASSYSTAGGYGYTF. The CDR3 nucleotides are TGTGCCAGCAGTTACTCCACAGCAGGAGGTTATGGCTACACCTTC. The chain combines TRBV6-5 with TRBJ1-2; D ambiguous. This CDR3 is 15 amino acids long. V was cut by 0 bases and J by 5 bases, with 13 bases left in between. Germline V gene sequence: CDR1 MNHEY, CDR2 SVGAGI.

The chain uses TRBV30 and TRBJ1-2; TRBD1 might be the D (5 bases). Germline V gene sequence: CDR1 GTSNPN, CDR2 SVGIG (reference sequence). V was cut by 8 bases and J by 7 bases, with 23 bases left in between. This CDR3 has 14 residues. The CDR3 sequence is CAGSLGQAGGGYTF. CDR3 in DNA: TGTGCCGGAAGCCTGGGGCAGGCTGGTGGTGGCTACACCTTC.

V usage is TRBV9 and J usage is TRBJ1-1; D unclear. The V gene lost 3 bases and the J gene lost 2 bases, with 11 bases spanning the gap. Germline V CDR1 and CDR2: SGDLS, YYNGEE. This CDR3 is 14 amino acids long. The CDR3 is CASSDNRVNTEAFF. The CDR3 DNA reads as TGTGCCAGCAGCGATAACCGGGTCAACACTGAAGCTTTCTTT.

The chain carries TRBV13 and TRBJ2-1; TRBD1 might be the D (6 bases). With 5 bases removed from V and 4 bases from J, the gap between germline ends came to 15 bases. Germline CDR1 reads PRHDT; CDR2 reads FYEKMQ (reference sequence). This CDR3 spans 15 amino acids. The CDR3 reads CASSRPLGGYNEQFF. For the CDR3, the DNA is TGTGCCAGCAGCCGACCGTTAGGGGGTTACAATGAGCAGTTCTTC.

The chain joins TRBV7-9 to TRBJ1-4, with TRBD1 matching 7 bases. The V and J ends lost 3 bases and 6 bases, in that order; junction bases with no gene match: 7. CDR1 and CDR2 (germline): SEHNR, FQNEAQ (reference sequence). The CDR3 contains 15 residues. The CDR3 reads CASSLSTGTYEKLFF. The DNA of the CDR3 is TGTGCCAGCAGCTTGTCGACAGGGACGTATGAAAAACTGTTTTTT. Drawing the rest from reference TRBV7-9 and TRBJ1-4, the complete variable domain is DTGVSQNPRHKITKRGQNVTFRCDPISEHNRLYWYRQTLGQGPEFLTYFQNEAQLEKSRLLSDRFSAERPKGSFSTLEIQRTEQGDSAMYLCASSLSTGTYEKLFFGSGTQLSVL.

This sequence joins TRBV16 and TRBJ2-7; 8 bases fit TRBD1. The CDR3 is 14 residues long. The V segment lost 3 bases and the J segment 5 bases; nucleotides outside the gene matches: 6. Germline V gene lookup returns CDR1 KGHSY and CDR2 FQNENV. The CDR3 nucleotides are TGTGCCAGCAGCCATTGGACAGGGAGCCACGAGCAGTACTTC. Encoded protein: CASSHWTGSHEQYF.

The chain employs TRBV5-1 and TRBJ2-5, with 10 bases fitting TRBD2. Germline V gene data show CDR1 as SGHRS and CDR2 as YFSETQ. The CDR3 has 17 residues. V lost 3 bases and J lost 2; bases outside the gene matches: 10. CDR3 in amino acids: CASSWERGGTQQETQYF. In nucleotides, the CDR3 is TGCGCCAGCAGCTGGGAGCGGGGGGGTACCCAACAAGAGACCCAGTACTTC. Looking up the rest from reference TRBV5-1 and TRBJ2-5 gives the full variable domain: KAGVTQTPRYLIKTRGQQVTLSCSPISGHRSVSWYQQTPGQGLQFLFEYFSETQRNKGNFPGRFSGRQFSNSRSEMNVSTLELGDSALYLCASSWERGGTQQETQYFGPGTRLLVL.

This clone was seen a single time. The V and J genes are TRBV2 and TRBJ1-5; the match to TRBD1 covers 10 bases. Losses at the gene ends were 4 bases for V and 0 bases for J; bases not matched to a gene: 3. Germline CDR1 reads SNHLY; CDR2 reads FYNNEI. The CDR3 has 16 residues. In DNA, the CDR3 is TGTGCCAGCAGTGGGACAGGGGGTTATAGCAATCAGCCCCAGCATTTT. Translated: CASSGTGGYSNQPQHF.

The V call is TRBV30, the J call TRBJ1-1; D ambiguous. Trimming removed 2 bases from V and 1 base from J, with 8 bases in between. This CDR3 contains 13 residues. Germline V gene data show CDR1 as GTSNPN and CDR2 as SVGIG (reference sequence). The CDR3 reads CAWSPYGNTEAFF. CDR3 sequence (DNA): TGTGCCTGGAGTCCCTATGGGAACACTGAAGCTTTCTTT.

The V and J genes are TRBV29-1 and TRBJ2-7; 10 bases align to TRBD1. This CDR3 contains 13 residues. CDR1 is SQVTM and CDR2 is ANQGSEA in the germline V gene. With 4 bases clipped from V and 4 bases from J, the junction kept 4 bases outside the gene matches. CDR3 sequence reads: CSVGPGQGYEQYF. The CDR3 coding sequence is TGCAGCGTTGGACCGGGACAGGGGTACGAGCAGTACTTC.

The V and J genes are TRBV5-6 and TRBJ2-7; TRBD1 aligns across 8 bases. From germline, CDR1 is SGHDT and CDR2 YYEEEE. V shed 0 bases and J 3 bases; nucleotides not matched to a gene: 8. CDR3 length equals 16 residues. CDR3 in DNA: TGTGCCAGCAGCTTGGGCGGGACAGGCTACTACTACGAGCAGTACTTC. The encoded protein is CASSLGGTGYYYEQYF.

This chain links TRBV10-3 with TRBJ1-1; perhaps TRBD1 as D (6 bases). The germline V gene encodes CDR1 ENHRY and CDR2 SYGVKD. Trimming shortened V by 11 bases and J by 0 bases, and 13 bases separated the two germline ends. The CDR3 covers 13 residues. The CDR3 region is CAVARGLNTEAFF. CDR3 bases: TGTGCCGTAGCCAGGGGACTGAACACTGAAGCTTTCTTT.

This sequence joins TRBV3-1 (or the pseudogene TRBV3-2) and TRBJ2-3; D unresolved. The V end lost 6 bases, the J end lost 0 bases, and 7 bases lay between the germline ends. The CDR3 contains 13 residues. Per germline, CDR1 LGHDT and CDR2 YNNKEL (reference sequence). The DNA of the CDR3 is TGTGCCAGCAGTCTACGGAGCACAGATACGCAGTATTTT. Amino acids: CASSLRSTDTQYF.

The gene calls are TRBV12-3 or TRBV12-4 and TRBJ1-2; 7 positions match TRBD1. V was pared by 7 bases and J by 2 bases, with 4 bases of the junction left unmatched. This CDR3 has 13 residues. DNA of the CDR3: TGTGCCAGCAATGCAGGGGGGAACTATGGCTACACCTTC. Protein: CASNAGGNYGYTF.

V and J are TRBV23-1 and TRBJ2-3, with TRBD1 matching over 8 bases. TRBV23-1 carries the ORF label, with uncertain function. V dropped 0 bases and J dropped 7; count of bases not matched to a gene: 18. This CDR3 has 19 amino acids. The CDR3, as DNA: TGCGCCAGCAGTCAATCGATAAACCCCGGGACAGGCGAATTAAATACGCAGTATTTT. Encoded protein: CASSQSINPGTGELNTQYF.

The rearrangement links TRBV10-2 to TRBJ2-3, with TRBD2 matching 11 bases. CDR1 and CDR2 from the germline V gene are WSHSY and SAAADI. The CDR3 is 15 residues long. V gave up 6 bases and J gave up 4 bases; unmatched junction bases: 6. The CDR3 loop reads CASRDSGGAPDTQYF. The CDR3 DNA sequence: TGCGCCAGCAGGGATAGCGGGGGGGCCCCAGATACGCAGTATTTT.

The V gene is TRBV5-8, the J gene TRBJ2-5; 9 nucleotides agree with TRBD2. Germline assignment: CDR1 SGHTS and CDR2 YDEGEE. Trimming cost V 1 base and J 0 bases; bases outside gene matches: 7. The CDR3 covers 17 residues. The CDR3 nucleotides read TGTGCCAGCAGCTTGTTTAGCGGGGGACCGTACCAAGAGACCCAGTACTTC. This sequence encodes CASSLFSGGPYQETQYF.

The chain is built from TRBV9 and TRBJ2-3; D is perhaps TRBD1 (6 bases). The germline CDR1 and CDR2 sequences are SGDLS and YYNGEE. Trimming shortened V by 3 bases and J by 3 bases, and 8 bases separated the two germline ends. The CDR3 extends over 13 amino acids. The CDR3 nucleotides read TGTGCCAGCAGCGCCACAGGGACAGATACGCAGTATTTT. Its protein product is CASSATGTDTQYF.

The chain links TRBV9 to TRBJ1-3; D may be TRBD1 (5 bases). There are 19 residues in the CDR3. The ends were cut back, 0 bases at V and 0 bases at J, with 19 bases in the middle. CDR1 and CDR2 from the germline V gene are SGDLS and YYNGEE. The CDR3 DNA reads as TGTGCCAGCAGCGTAGAAGGGTGGGGCAGCCCCCTCTCTGGAAACACCATATATTTT. Translation gives CASSVEGWGSPLSGNTIYF. The whole variable domain, filled in from reference TRBV9 and TRBJ1-3, reads DSGVTQTPKHLITATGQRVTLRCSPRSGDLSVYWYQQSLDQGLQFLIQYYNGEERAKGNILERFSAQQFPDLHSELNLSSLELGDSALYFCASSVEGWGSPLSGNTIYFGEGSWLTVV.

The chain links TRBV29-1 to TRBJ2-5, with 11 bases fitting TRBD1. Germline CDR1 reads SQVTM; CDR2 reads ANQGSEA. J gave up 5 bases and V 6 bases, and 5 bases lay outside the gene matches. CDR3 length equals 13 residues. The CDR3 region has the DNA TGCAGCGTCCGGACAGGGGGCTACGAGACCCAGTACTTC. This translates into CSVRTGGYETQYF.

Points on this clone: A junction boundary mismatches the germline segment, possibly from a read error. The chain is built from TRBV11-2 and TRBJ2-7; tentatively, D is TRBD2 (6 bases). Germline CDR1 reads SGHAT; CDR2 reads FQNNGV. This CDR3 has 12 amino acids. CDR3 residues: CASSLEVAGSLF. DNA of the CDR3: TGTGCCAGCAGCTTAGAGGTTGCGGGGTCCCTCTTC. Supplemented by reference TRBV11-2 and TRBJ2-7, the full variable domain reads EAGVAQSPRYKIIEKRQSVAFWCNPISGHATLYWYQQILGQGPKLLIQFQNNGVVDDSQLPKDRFSAERLKGVDSTLKIQPAKLEDSAVYLCASSLEVAGSLFGPGTRLTVT.

The V and J genes are TRBV29-1 and TRBJ1-1; D is perhaps TRBD1 (5 bases). The CDR3 runs to 15 residues. The V end lost 1 base, the J end lost 0 bases, and 12 bases lay between the germline ends. Germline V gene data show CDR1 as SQVTM and CDR2 as ANQGSEA. DNA for the CDR3: TGCAGCGTTGAAGTTCAGGGCAGAATGAACACTGAAGCTTTCTTT. This codes for CSVEVQGRMNTEAFF.

This chain joins TRBV18 and TRBJ1-3, with unresolved D. Trimming cost V 1 base and J 0 bases, with 13 bases left between them. In germline, CDR1 is KGHSH, CDR2 LQKENI. There are 17 residues in the CDR3. The chain's CDR3 is CASSPRADPRSGNTIYF. The CDR3 DNA is TGTGCCAGCTCACCACGGGCAGACCCTCGCTCTGGAAACACCATATATTTT.

The chain links TRBV19 to TRBJ2-2; 7 bases are shared with TRBD1. CDR3 length: 18 residues. Germline V gene sequence: CDR1 LNHDA, CDR2 SQIVND (reference sequence). V lost 5 bases to trimming and J lost 0 bases; unmatched junction nucleotides: 12. CDR3 amino acids: CASSPLAVRGTNTGELFF. The CDR3 DNA follows: TGTGCCAGTAGTCCCCTGGCGGTCAGGGGGACGAACACCGGGGAGCTGTTTTTT.

The chain recombines TRBV6-5 with TRBJ1-3; D is possibly TRBD1 (6 bases). The CDR3 is 13 amino acids. Trimming shortened V by 10 bases and J by 4 bases, and 14 bases separated the two germline ends. Germline V gene data show CDR1 as MNHEY and CDR2 as SVGAGI. CDR3 DNA sequence: TGTGCCACCATGGGGGCGCGAGGAAACACCATATATTTT. It codes for CATMGARGNTIYF.

The chain is built from TRBV19 and TRBJ1-3; 9 bases are shared with TRBD1. The CDR3 runs 15 residues. The V gene's germline CDR1 is LNHDA and CDR2 SQIVND (reference sequence). J lost 4 bases, V lost 6 bases, and 7 bases had no gene match. The CDR3 coding sequence is TGTGCCAGTAGAGTACAGGGGGCGTCCGGAAACACCATATATTTT. Residues: CASRVQGASGNTIYF.

The chain recombines TRBV2 with TRBJ1-4; 7 bases line up with TRBD1. This CDR3 comprises 14 residues. Germline CDR1 and CDR2: SNHLY and FYNNEI. V shed 7 bases and J 8 bases; nucleotides not matched to a gene: 10. The CDR3 DNA follows: TGTGCCAGCATGGTTGACAGGGAGACCGAAAAACTGTTTTTT. This sequence encodes CASMVDRETEKLFF.